Below are 10 T cell receptor beta chains sequenced from a single sample in a study of cytomegalovirus exposure and HLA in healthy donors. PCR primers comprised 60 Vbeta and 13 Jbeta primers. Produced via immunoSEQ multiplex PCR; TCRdb's table is partial and in-frame only. The data show around 150,000 clones, 60% to 85% seen once. The sequenced sample consisted of PBMCs. The receptors were gathered from a middle-aged woman in good health and CMV-seronegative.

The chain combines TRBV29-1 with TRBJ2-7; weak D call: TRBD1 (6 bases). Germline loops: CDR1 SQVTM, CDR2 ANQGSEA. V was shortened by 2 bases and J by 0 bases, with 14 bases between the two germline ends. The CDR3 loop spans 15 amino acids. The CDR3 DNA reads TGCAGCGTTGAATCGCCAGGGGCAAGCTCCTACGAGCAGTACTTC. Encoded protein: CSVESPGASSYEQYF.

The rearrangement uses TRBV29-1 and TRBJ2-7, with TRBD1 matching over 7 bases. CDR3 length: 13 amino acids. V lost 6 bases and J lost 7; bases outside the gene matches: 12. Germline V gives CDR1 SQVTM, CDR2 ANQGSEA. CDR3 amino acids: CSVRQGTRPEQYF. The CDR3 region has the DNA TGCAGCGTGCGACAGGGTACCAGACCTGAGCAGTACTTC.

The V and J genes are TRBV28 and TRBJ2-1, with D perhaps matching TRBD1 (5 bases). CDR3 length: 11 residues. The V end was cut by 3 bases, the J end by 10 bases, with 7 bases between. In germline, CDR1 is MDHEN, CDR2 SYDVKM. This CDR3 is CASSFRQEQFF. The CDR3 DNA is TGTGCCAGCAGTTTTAGACAGGAGCAGTTCTTC.

The chain is built from TRBV11-2 and TRBJ2-2; 7 positions agree with TRBD1. This CDR3 has 15 amino acids. The ends lost 3 bases at V and 5 bases at J; junction bases unmatched: 6. CDR1 is SGHAT, CDR2 FQNNGV, per germline. CDR3 sequence (DNA): TGTGCCAGCAGCTTGGGACAGTCCAGGACCGGGGAGCTGTTTTTT. Residues: CASSLGQSRTGELFF.

This chain links TRBV6-1 with TRBJ2-7, with 7 bases identical to TRBD1. Trimming removed 6 bases from V and 6 bases from J; junction bases left unmatched: 11. The germline gives CDR1 MNHNS, CDR2 SASEGT. The CDR3 extends over 14 amino acids. CDR3 DNA: TGTGCCAGCAGCCAACAGGGGAGTTTGGGCGAGCAGTACTTC. It is translated as CASSQQGSLGEQYF.

This clone came up once. The chain links TRBV5-1 to TRBJ2-1; D perhaps matches TRBD2 (6 bases). CDR3 length equals 13 residues. V lost 4 bases, J lost 5 bases, and 10 bases lay in between. Germline V gives CDR1 SGHRS, CDR2 YFSETQ. The CDR3, as DNA: TGCGCCAGCAGCATAGGGACTGACAATGAGCAGTTCTTC. It translates to CASSIGTDNEQFF.

J is TRBJ1-5 and V is TRBV28; D call uncertain. Trimming removed 1 base at V and 9 bases at J, with 10 bases between. Looked up from germline, CDR1 is MDHEN and CDR2 is SYDVKM. This CDR3 region has 13 residues. The CDR3 loop reads CASSLSTIRPQHF. In nucleotides, the CDR3 is TGTGCCAGCAGTTTATCCACTATTCGGCCCCAGCATTTT.

In this sample, this clone turned up once. This chain uses TRBV9 with TRBJ1-2, with D maybe TRBD1 (6 bases). Trimming took off 0 bases at V and 7 bases at J, with 13 bases between the two ends. The CDR3 has 14 amino acids. Germline loops: CDR1 SGDLS, CDR2 YYNGEE. This CDR3 is CASSVGGGASGYTF. The CDR3 DNA follows: TGTGCCAGCAGCGTAGGTGGGGGCGCGAGTGGCTACACCTTC. Full variable domain (missing parts from reference TRBV9 and TRBJ1-2): DSGVTQTPKHLITATGQRVTLRCSPRSGDLSVYWYQQSLDQGLQFLIQYYNGEERAKGNILERFSAQQFPDLHSELNLSSLELGDSALYFCASSVGGGASGYTFGSGTRLTVV.

V is TRBV28 and J is TRBJ1-1; 8 bases match TRBD1. This CDR3 spans 13 amino acids. Germline CDR1 and CDR2: MDHEN and SYDVKM. V lost 4 bases and J lost 11; bases outside the gene matches: 9. CDR3 loop: CASSSQGATFAFF. CDR3 DNA: TGTGCCAGCAGTTCCCAGGGGGCGACTTTTGCTTTCTTT.

V is TRBV10-1 and J is TRBJ1-1; 10 bases are shared with TRBD1. The germline V gene has CDR1 WNHNN and CDR2 SYGVQD (reference sequence). The CDR3 extends over 15 amino acids. V lost 6 bases, J lost 1 base, and 5 bases stayed unmatched. The chain's CDR3 is CASRGDRGPNTEAFF. CDR3 DNA: TGCGCCAGCAGAGGGGACAGGGGCCCGAACACTGAAGCTTTCTTT.